This is a list of T cell receptor beta chains from one sample in a study of blood T cell repertoires in COVID-19. Sequenced by immunoSEQ multiplex PCR; TCRdb stores in-frame clones only, minus some. The profile shows some 250,000 clones, about 80% of them singletons. Material: PBMCs or T cells enriched from blood (not recorded which). The receptors originated from a man between 35 and 55 years old who had recovered from COVID-19. Both conserved end residues are part of each CDR3. The D gene is left open where the match is weak. For some rows the clone size is stated as once, few or many, or as a class when expanded; others skip it.

CDR3 length	V gene	D gene	clone size	J gene	CDR3 DNA	CDR3 protein
13	TRBV7-9	.	once	TRBJ2-7	TGTGCCAGCAGCTTAAATCCAGGCTACGAGCAGTACTTC	CASSLNPGYEQYF
14	TRBV9	.	few	TRBJ2-2	TGTGCCAGCAGCGTAGGGGGCGACACCGGGGAGCTGTTTTTT	CASSVGGDTGELFF
14	TRBV6-5	.	once	TRBJ2-1	TGTGCCAGCAGTTACGTCGTAGGCGGAGCCGAGCAGTTCTTC	CASSYVVGGAEQFF
18	TRBV10-2	.	.	TRBJ2-3	TGCGCCAGCAGTGAGTCGGGGGAGCCTGAGGGGGGGCCAGATACGCAGTATTTT	CASSESGEPEGGPDTQYF
14	TRBV10-3	TRBD2	once	TRBJ2-1	TGTGCCATCAGTGCTAGCGGGGGGAGGGATGAGCAGTTCTTC	CAISASGGRDEQFF
13	TRBV6-5	.	.	TRBJ2-5	TGTGCCAGCAGTACGGGACTCCAAGAGACCCAGTACTTC	CASSTGLQETQYF
15	TRBV11-2	TRBD1	.	TRBJ1-1	TGTGCCAGCAGATACGGACAGGGGTTCGTCACTGAAGCTTTCTTT	CASRYGQGFVTEAFF
17	TRBV5-4	TRBD1	.	TRBJ1-3	TGTGCCAGCAGCTTTGGGACAGGCTTCGGCTCTGGAAACACCATATATTTT	CASSFGTGFGSGNTIYF
13	TRBV29-1	.	.	TRBJ2-7	TGCAGCGTTGAAGATATCGGTTTGAGGGAGCAGTACTTC	CSVEDIGLREQYF
16	TRBV7-9	TRBD2	.	TRBJ2-1	TGTGCCAGCAGCTCCCCAGCGGGGCTTTTTAACAATGAGCAGTTCTTC	CASSSPAGLFNNEQFF
15	TRBV6-5	.	.	TRBJ1-1	TGTGCCAGCAGTTTCAGGGATCGGTGGAACACTGAAGCTTTCTTT	CASSFRDRWNTEAFF
13	TRBV7-2	.	.	TRBJ1-6	TGTGCCAGCAGCTCTGACAGGCAGCTACCCCTCCACTTT	CASSSDRQLPLHF
14	TRBV14	.	.	TRBJ2-2	TGTGCCAGCAGCCAACTGCGAGACACCGGGGAGCTGTTTTTT	CASSQLRDTGELFF
14	TRBV19	.	.	TRBJ1-1	TGTGCCAGTAGTATAGATAGCAGGGGCACTGAAGCTTTCTTT	CASSIDSRGTEAFF
16	TRBV7-3	TRBD2	.	TRBJ2-2	TGTGCCAGCAGCTTAGGATTAGCGGGCAGCACCGGGGAGCTGTTTTTT	CASSLGLAGSTGELFF
16	TRBV27	TRBD1	.	TRBJ1-1	TGTGCCAGCAGTTTCTCCGGACAGGGAAGAAGTACTGAAGCTTTCTTT	CASSFSGQGRSTEAFF
15	TRBV4-3	.	.	TRBJ2-7	TGCGCCAGCAGCCAAGACAGGGGAGGGTCCAACGAGCAGTACTTC	CASSQDRGGSNEQYF
14	TRBV27	.	.	TRBJ1-1	TGTGCCAGCAGTTGGTCCAGGGGAAACACTGAAGCTTTCTTT	CASSWSRGNTEAFF
17	TRBV6-2/TRBV6-3	TRBD2	.	TRBJ2-3	TGTGCCAGCAGTTACTCTGGCCTAGCGGGGAACACAGATACGCAGTATTTT	CASSYSGLAGNTDTQYF
15	TRBV2	.	.	TRBJ1-1	TGTGCCAGCAGTACCTTGACGGGGGGGAGGTCTGAAGCTTTCTTT	CASSTLTGGRSEAFF
16	TRBV7-3	TRBD2	.	TRBJ2-5	TGTGCCAGCAGCCCGGGGTCGCGGGGGGTAGCAGAGACCCAGTACTTC	CASSPGSRGVAETQYF
15	TRBV5-1	.	once	TRBJ1-2	TGCGCCAGCAGCTTCGGACAGAGCGCTAACTATGGCTACACCTTC	CASSFGQSANYGYTF
17	TRBV7-9	TRBD2	.	TRBJ2-2	TGTGCCAGCAGCGCCATGCGGGAGGGCCGGCTCACCGGGGAGCTGTTTTTT	CASSAMREGRLTGELFF
15	TRBV28	TRBD1	.	TRBJ2-1	TGTGCCAGCAGGGGACAGTTCCCCTTTTACAATGAGCAGTTCTTC	CASRGQFPFYNEQFF
16	TRBV9	TRBD2	.	TRBJ2-3	TGTGCCAGCAGCGTAGGGCTAGCGGCCAGCACAGATACGCAGTATTTT	CASSVGLAASTDTQYF
15	TRBV5-1	.	.	TRBJ2-6	TGCGCCAGCAGCTTGATTAGCTCTGGGGCCAACGTCCTGACTTTC	CASSLISSGANVLTF
15	TRBV7-9	TRBD1	few	TRBJ1-2	TGTGCCAGCAGCTCCCGGGACAGGGTGGTGAGCGGCTACACCTTC	CASSSRDRVVSGYTF
15	TRBV11-3	.	.	TRBJ2-1	TGTGCCAGCAGCTTAGACCTAGCGAGTAACAATGAGCAGTTCTTC	CASSLDLASNNEQFF
14	TRBV19	.	.	TRBJ1-3	TGTGCCAGTACCCGGGGGGGCTCTGGAAACACCATATATTTT	CASTRGGSGNTIYF
17	TRBV7-8	.	.	TRBJ2-7	TGTGCCAGCAGCTTAGACCCAGCGGAAACCCCGGGCTACGAGCAGTACTTC	CASSLDPAETPGYEQYF
14	TRBV6-5	.	.	TRBJ2-3	TGTGCCAGCAGGGCGGGACGGAACACAGATACGCAGTATTTT	CASRAGRNTDTQYF
18	TRBV7-2	TRBD2	.	TRBJ2-5	TGTGCCAGCAGCTACCTGTGGACTAGCGGGGGGGCATTGGAGACCCAGTACTTC	CASSYLWTSGGALETQYF
15	TRBV5-4	.	once	TRBJ2-7	TGTGCCAGCAGCTCCCCGAAGGACTTTTCCTACGAGCAGTACTTC	CASSSPKDFSYEQYF
15	TRBV3-1/TRBV3-2	TRBD1	.	TRBJ1-1	TGTGCCAGCAGCCCTACCATAGGGGGCACTCCTGAAGCTTTCTTT	CASSPTIGGTPEAFF
13	TRBV7-9	.	once	TRBJ1-2	TGTGCCAGCAAGTTGGTAGCTAACTATGGCTACACCTTC	CASKLVANYGYTF
14	TRBV5-5	.	.	TRBJ1-3	TGTGCCAGCAGCTATGGGGGGTCTGGAAACACCATATATTTT	CASSYGGSGNTIYF
14	TRBV10-3	.	.	TRBJ2-1	TGTGCCATCAGCCGCACCGATGCAGGGGATGAGCAGTTCTTC	CAISRTDAGDEQFF
12	TRBV28	TRBD1	.	TRBJ2-7	TGTGCCAGCAGTCAACAGGGGTACGAGCAGTACTTC	CASSQQGYEQYF
14	TRBV7-2	TRBD1	.	TRBJ2-3	TGTGCTAAAGGTCGGGACAGCGGCACAGATACGCAGTATTTT	CAKGRDSGTDTQYF
13	TRBV29-1	.	.	TRBJ1-1	TGCAGCGTAGTTTTTATTACAGGGACTGAAGCTTTCTTT	CSVVFITGTEAFF
14	TRBV18	TRBD2	once	TRBJ2-5	TGTGCCAGCTCACCCACTAGCGGGGGCGAGACCCAGTACTTC	CASSPTSGGETQYF
12	TRBV7-2	.	.	TRBJ2-2	TGTGCCAGCAGCTACTACACCGGGGAGCTGTTTTTT	CASSYYTGELFF
16	TRBV18	.	.	TRBJ1-2	TGTGCCAGCTCACCACTATACCGGGACAATAACTATGGCTACACCTTC	CASSPLYRDNNYGYTF
13	TRBV7-2	TRBD1	once	TRBJ1-2	TGTGCCAGCAGCTCCGGACAGGGCTATGGCTACACCTTC	CASSSGQGYGYTF
13	TRBV12-3/TRBV12-4	.	.	TRBJ2-1	TGTGCCAGTTACCTGACAGGATACAATGAGCAGTTCTTC	CASYLTGYNEQFF
18	TRBV7-3	TRBD1	once	TRBJ1-2	TGTGCCAGCAGCCTCAACCTCTCCGGGACAGCTTCTAACTATGGCTACACCTTC	CASSLNLSGTASNYGYTF
15	TRBV15	TRBD1	.	TRBJ1-2	TGTGCCACCAGCAGGTTGATGGGACAGTCTTATGGCTACACCTTC	CATSRLMGQSYGYTF
13	TRBV4-2	TRBD2	.	TRBJ2-3	TGTGCCAGCAGCCCCGGGAGGGGGGATACGCAGTATTTT	CASSPGRGDTQYF
12	TRBV6-5	TRBD2	.	TRBJ2-3	TGTGCCAGCAGCGGGAGGGCGGATACGCAGTATTTT	CASSGRADTQYF
14	TRBV7-9	.	many	TRBJ1-2	TGTGCCAGCAGCTCGGCCCTCTCAGGCTATGGCTACACCTTC	CASSSALSGYGYTF
14	TRBV11-2	.	.	TRBJ2-1	TGTGCCAGCAGCTTAGCGGGGAGAGGCAATGAGCAGTTCTTC	CASSLAGRGNEQFF
13	TRBV7-9	.	.	TRBJ1-2	TGTGCCAGCAGCTTACAAGTGGGAGCGGGCTACACCTTC	CASSLQVGAGYTF
15	TRBV5-1	TRBD1	.	TRBJ2-6	TGCGCCAGCAGCCCTGACAGGGCTGGGGCCAACGTCCTGACTTTC	CASSPDRAGANVLTF